Included here is one T cell receptor beta chain sequence, with context. Its matching antigen is unknown. These data come from a study of T cell responses to AZD1222 COVID-19 vaccine. Sequencing was performed with immunoSEQ multiplex PCR; in TCRdb, only in-frame clones are kept and a portion is missing. The data show about 88,000 clones, about nine tenths seen once. This CDR3 spans 15 amino acids. V dropped 1 base and J dropped 4 bases, with 11 bases sitting between them. Germline V lookup: CDR1 SGHVS, CDR2 FQNEAQ. Study observations and caveats: Baseline serostatus was positive in only a handful of AZD1222 recipients. Reports say nearly half of spike-specific TCRs go after unmutated variant regions. Two doses of AZD1222 preceded a rise in Spike-specific TCR breadth and depth. There were mostly white British donors and more females than males, and clonal diversity was possibly underestimated.

V usage is TRBV7-8 and J usage is TRBJ1-3, with D unclear. The sample was peripheral blood, taken 28 days after the second AZD1222 dose. This receptor was obtained from an adult who received the AZD1222 COVID-19 vaccine. This chain's CDR3 is CASSLVGSDGNTIYF. The CDR3 DNA sequence: TGTGCCAGCAGCTTAGTGGGATCTGACGGAAACACCATATATTTT.